This T cell receptor beta chain is drawn from a study of CD8 T cells in ankylosing spondylitis. It was by quantitative 5'-RACE with molecular barcodes that TCR beta libraries were made. TCRdb analysed the 5' RACE reads with MiXCR anew, one entry per CDR3 protein. The sample carries more than 650,000 distinct CDR3 sequences, 12% recorded once. V lost 3 bases, J lost 0 bases, and 6 bases lay in between. The germline V gene has CDR1 DFQATT and CDR2 SNEGSKA (reference sequence). The CDR3 consists of 12 residues. Findings of the study overall: Seemingly distinctive of ankylosing spondylitis blood was a TCR beta motif formed by eight highly homologous variants.

This clonotype was picked up many times. Its antigen is as yet unknown. J is TRBJ2-7 and V is TRBV20-1; D gene unclear. Sequenced input: blood, either unsorted or a sorted T cell fraction (not recorded which). The clonotype was recovered from a male donor with ankylosing spondylitis. CDR3 protein: CSASGNSYEQYF. The CDR3 nucleotides are TGCAGTGCTAGTGGCAACTCCTACGAGCAGTACTTC.